These 15 T cell receptor beta chains originate from one sample sequenced in a study of post-analysis software for immune sequencing data (dated by TCRdb to the mid-2010s). The research as a whole found: Patients showed significantly higher frequencies than controls for several TRBV segments, among them TRBV5-6, TRBV5-1 and TRBV20-1.

The library was obtained by PCR. TCRdb records Illumina HiSeq 2500 as the sequencer. To reduce PCR and sequencing biases, unique molecular identifiers were incorporated into the TCR beta cDNA libraries. TCRdb trimmed the raw reads at Q25, called clones with MiXCR and kept productive beta chains. CDR3 protein sequences are deduplicated, and each keeps its most common genes and DNA. Here the sample has about 200,000 distinct CDR3 sequences; 29% occur a single time. The ten top clones hold 3.4% of the sample. What these receptors recognize is not known. Specimen: blood. Receptors originate from a girl aged 2-17 years with multiple sclerosis.

This clonotype has only one observation. A single base separates this from a much larger clone, so it may be a read error. The chain's CDR3 is CASSPWDRSYERYF. For the CDR3, the DNA is TGCGCCAGCAGCCCGTGGGACCGCTCCTACGAGCGGTACTTC. This chain joins TRBV4-1 and TRBJ2-7; the D gene could be TRBD1 or TRBD2 (5 bases each). Germline CDR1 is MGHRA and CDR2 is YSYEKL. This CDR3 spans 14 amino acids.

This clonotype has only a few counts. This chain joins TRBV29-1 and TRBJ2-2; D unresolved. The CDR3 length is 13 residues. V gave up 3 bases and J gave up 7 bases, with 12 bases separating them. Germline CDR1 reads SQVTM; CDR2 reads ANQGSEA. The CDR3 reads CSVDGFIDGELFF. CDR3 nucleotides: TGCAGCGTTGACGGTTTTATAGACGGGGAGCTGTTTTTT.

The rearrangement uses TRBV12-3 or TRBV12-4 and TRBJ1-4; D may be TRBD1 (6 bases). The CDR3 is 13 amino acids. V was pared by 10 bases and J by 8 bases, with 17 bases between. The CDR3 DNA is TGTGCCATCAAGAGGGGGGCTGGAGAAAAACTGTTTTTT. Protein sequence: CAIKRGAGEKLFF.

V and J are TRBV11-1 and TRBJ1-1; maybe TRBD1 (5 bases). Trimming stripped 1 base from V and 8 bases from J, with 11 bases between. CDR3 length: 13 amino acids. Germline V gene data show CDR1 as SGHAT and CDR2 as FQDESV (reference sequence). Written as DNA, the CDR3 is TGTGCCAGCAGCTTAGAGGTGTCAGGGGAAGCTTTCTTT. It translates to CASSLEVSGEAFF.

This clonotype showed up just a few times. The chain joins TRBV4-1 to TRBJ2-1, with TRBD2 identical over 10 bases. The V and J ends lost 0 bases and 7 bases, in that order; junction bases with no gene match: 9. From germline, CDR1 is MGHRA and CDR2 YSYEKL. There are 17 residues in the CDR3. As DNA, the CDR3 is TGCGCCAGCAGCCAAGAAAAAGCGGGAGGGCGAGGGAATGAGCAGTTCTTC. This gives the protein CASSQEKAGGRGNEQFF.

The V call is TRBV20-1, the J call TRBJ2-1; 14 bases map to TRBD2. Trimming cost V 3 bases and J 8 bases; bases outside gene matches: 0. CDR3 size: 13 residues. Germline lookup yields CDR1 DFQATT and CDR2 SNEGSKA (reference sequence). The CDR3 reads CSARGLAGDEQFF. The DNA of the CDR3 is TGCAGTGCTAGGGGACTAGCGGGGGATGAGCAGTTCTTC.

This clonotype was seen once. This may be a read error, as it is one base from a much larger clone. V gene TRBV12-3 or TRBV12-4 combines with J gene TRBJ2-1, with D maybe TRBD1 (5 bases). The CDR3 runs to 14 residues. DNA for the CDR3: TGTGCCAGCAGTTTAGGACAGTCCTACAATGGGCAGTTCTTC. Translation: CASSLGQSYNGQFF.

This chain joins TRBV20-1 and TRBJ1-4, with 8 bases fitting TRBD1. The CDR3 runs to 14 residues. V was clipped by 1 base and J by 8 bases; unmatched bases: 6. The germline gives CDR1 DFQATT, CDR2 SNEGSKA (reference sequence). This CDR3 is CSARVRGLGEKLFF. DNA for the CDR3: TGCAGTGCTAGAGTCAGGGGGCTGGGGGAAAAACTGTTTTTT.

Concerning this clonotype: One end of the junction varies from germline; a read error may be responsible. In DNA, the CDR3 is TGCAGTGCTAGAGGGGGCAGGCGGGGCTATGGCTGCACCTTC. Protein: CSARGGRRGYGCTF. The V and J genes are TRBV20-1 and TRBJ1-2; perhaps TRBD1 as D (5 bases). CDR1 is DFQATT, CDR2 SNEGSKA, per germline (reference sequence). The CDR3 extends over 14 amino acids.

This chain links TRBV12-5 with TRBJ2-3; TRBD2 aligns across 10 bases. V shed 6 bases, J shed 4 bases, and the junction held 7 bases outside the gene matches. Germline CDR1 reads LGHNT; CDR2 reads FRNRAP. The CDR3 spans 15 residues. CDR3 protein: CASGPSGGAPDTQYF. Here the CDR3 DNA reads TGTGCTAGTGGCCCAAGCGGGGGGGCCCCAGATACGCAGTATTTT.

V and J are TRBV5-1 and TRBJ1-4; tentative D call: TRBD1 (6 bases). Deletions cut 6 bases from V and 4 bases from J, with 16 bases between. CDR1 is SGHRS, CDR2 YFSETQ, per germline. This CDR3 is built from 15 residues. CDR3 sequence: CASKTGTTRNEKLFF. The CDR3, as DNA: TGCGCCAGCAAGACCGGGACAACCCGTAATGAAAAACTGTTTTTT.

This clonotype has at least ten counts. The rearrangement joins TRBV7-7 to TRBJ2-1, with D perhaps matching TRBD2 (5 bases). Trimming pared 6 bases from V and 5 bases from J, leaving 17 bases between. The CDR3 covers 15 residues. Germline-derived CDR1 and CDR2 are SSHAT and FNYEAQ (reference sequence). The DNA of the CDR3 is TGTGCCAGCAGTCCCGACTGGACTGGGAACAATGAGCAGTTCTTC. It yields the protein CASSPDWTGNNEQFF.

This clonotype appeared a single time. One junction end does not reproduce the germline sequence, and a read error may be involved. This sequence joins TRBV20-1 and TRBJ1-5; D is unclear. This CDR3 has 15 residues. CDR1 and CDR2 from the germline V gene are DFQATT and SNEGSKA (reference sequence). This CDR3 reads CSARTTERARQPRHF. The CDR3 coding sequence is TGCAGTGCTCGAACGACGGAAAGGGCGCGGCAGCCCCGGCATTTT.

The chain combines TRBV10-3 with TRBJ1-4; TRBD1 matches 7 bases. The CDR3 is 16 residues long. CDR1 is ENHRY and CDR2 is SYGVKD in the germline V gene. With V trimmed by 5 bases and J by 7 bases, 13 bases remained unmatched. CDR3 residues: CAISHGTENPFEKLFF. The CDR3 DNA sequence: TGTGCCATCAGTCACGGGACAGAAAACCCCTTTGAAAAACTGTTTTTT.

This clonotype was seen many times. The chain has TRBV2 and TRBJ1-1, with D hard to call. Germline assignment: CDR1 SNHLY and CDR2 FYNNEI. CDR3 length: 14 amino acids. V was trimmed by 0 bases and J by 3 bases, leaving 8 bases between them. The CDR3 loop reads CASSEASGYTEAFF. Written as DNA, the CDR3 is TGTGCCAGCAGTGAAGCTAGCGGATACACTGAAGCTTTCTTT.